The 24 T cell receptor beta chains reported below all come from one sample, sequenced in a study of tumor-infiltrating lymphocytes in primary liver carcinoma (dated by TCRdb to 2016 to 2017). The sequencer was an Illumina HiSeq 2500. TCRbeta-specific cDNA was reverse-transcribed from approximately 500 ng total RNA using a constant-region primer and ProtoScript II reverse transcriptase. The TCRbeta libraries were prepared through three rounds of nested multiplex PCR following a slightly modified ARM-PCR procedure. Multiplex TRBV1-TRBV30 forward primers and a Cbeta reverse primer were used in the first two PCR rounds, each of which was run for approximately 11 cycles. TCRdb ran its own pipeline on the public reads, namely fastp trimming at Q25 and MiXCR clone calling, and kept in-frame beta chains. CDR3 protein duplicates are merged, each entry listing the most common genes and DNA. The sample table contains almost 200,000 distinct CDR3 sequences; only one count was recorded for 65% of them. The top ten clonotypes cover approximately 6.5% of the sample.

Blood RNA was extracted from unsorted whole blood with TRIzol reagent; germline DNA came from the DNeasy Blood & Tissue kit. What was sequenced was peripheral blood. These receptors all come from a woman in her sixties or seventies with primary liver carcinoma and hepatitis B virus infection.

Turning to this clonotype: A read error may account for a junction end that differs from germline. This rearrangement joins TRBV12-3 or TRBV12-4 to TRBJ2-5; D not certain. The CDR3 has 11 amino acids. CDR3 amino acids: CASSLRKTLYF. CDR3 in DNA: TGTGCCAGCAGTTTGAGAAAGACCCTGTACTTC.

In its sample, this clonotype was seen a few times. The genes are TRBV13 and TRBJ1-1; no firm D call. CDR1 PRHDT and CDR2 FYEKMQ come from the germline V gene (reference sequence). The CDR3 extends over 15 amino acids. With 5 bases removed from V and 0 bases from J, the gap between germline ends came to 13 bases. The CDR3 DNA is TGTGCCAGCAGCCCCCTTTGGGTGATGAACACTGAAGCTTTCTTT. Translated, it gives CASSPLWVMNTEAFF.

The V call is TRBV10-2, the J call TRBJ1-1; the D is unclear. CDR3 length equals 11 residues. The germline V and J ends were trimmed by 8 bases and 0 bases, with 4 bases remaining between them. Germline V gene sequence: CDR1 WSHSY, CDR2 SAAADI. The CDR3 bases are TGCGCCAGCGCGGTGAACACTGAAGCTTTCTTT. This codes for CASAVNTEAFF.

V gene TRBV11-2 combines with J gene TRBJ1-1; D not certain. The V end lost 5 bases, the J end lost 13 bases, and 23 bases lay between the germline ends. Germline assignment: CDR1 SGHAT and CDR2 FQNNGV. The CDR3 length is 14 residues. The CDR3 sequence is CASSPRDVAVGDFF. In DNA form, the CDR3 reads TGTGCCAGCAGCCCCCGGGATGTGGCAGTCGGAGATTTCTTT.

This clonotype occurred a few times. The junction and the germline gene differ at one end; a read error may be behind it. The chain links TRBV6-1 to TRBJ1-2; a possible D gene is TRBD1 (6 bases). The CDR3 totals 14 residues. Germline CDR1 MNHNS, CDR2 SASEGT. CDR3 region: CASSEARGADDYTF. The CDR3 DNA reads TGTGCCAGTAGTGAAGCGCGGGGGGCGGATGACTACACCTTC.

The sample holds a few counts of this clonotype. The V and J genes are TRBV28 and TRBJ1-5; D remains unclear. The germline V gene has CDR1 MDHEN and CDR2 SYDVKM. Deletions cut 2 bases from V and 6 bases from J, with 14 bases between. This CDR3 comprises 15 residues. The CDR3 DNA is TGTGCCAGCAGTTTACGATTACTAGGCCCTCAGCCCCAGCATTTT. Translating gives CASSLRLLGPQPQHF. Combining the CDR3 with reference TRBV28 and TRBJ1-5 gives the whole variable domain DVKVTQSSRYLVKRTGEKVFLECVQDMDHENMFWYRQDPGLGLRLIYFSYDVKMKEKGDIPEGYSVSREKKERFSLILESASTNQTSMYLCASSLRLLGPQPQHFGDGTRLSIL.

This clonotype was detected a few times. The chain is built from TRBV28 and TRBJ2-3; TRBD2 agrees at 11 bases. With 2 bases clipped from V and 2 bases from J, the junction kept 9 bases outside the gene matches. CDR3 length: 18 amino acids. Germline CDR1 reads MDHEN; CDR2 reads SYDVKM. The CDR3 sequence is CASSLKPSGRLNTDTQYF. The DNA for the CDR3 is TGTGCCAGCAGTTTAAAGCCTAGCGGGAGGCTTAACACAGATACGCAGTATTTT.

Comments on this clonotype: Relative to the germline gene, one junction end is altered; a read error may explain this. The rearrangement joins TRBV6-5 to TRBJ1-6; no clear D gene. Per germline, CDR1 MNHEY and CDR2 SVGAGI. This CDR3 spans 12 amino acids. The CDR3 sequence: CASSRPNSLLHF. The CDR3 DNA sequence: TGTGCCAGCAGTCGTCCTAATTCACTCCTCCACTTT.

This clonotype has just a few counts. The rearrangement uses TRBV28 and TRBJ2-7; no firm D call. The CDR3 has 15 residues. Germline CDR1 reads MDHEN; CDR2 reads SYDVKM. V was clipped by 5 bases and J by 0 bases, with 14 bases between them. CDR3 protein: CASSGFGSLSYEQYF. CDR3 DNA: TGTGCCAGCAGTGGATTCGGATCCCTCTCCTACGAGCAGTACTTC.

As concerns this clonotype: The CDR3 end shows no conserved phenylalanine or tryptophan, and so a read error is likely. The rearrangement uses TRBV12-3 or TRBV12-4 and TRBJ1-1; maybe TRBD1 (6 bases). V was shortened by 5 bases and J by 4 bases, with 14 bases between the two germline ends. The CDR3 runs to 14 residues. The CDR3 reads CASSIQGWSTEAFL. The CDR3 bases are TGTGCCAGCAGTATACAGGGTTGGAGCACTGAAGCTTTCCTT.

Ten or more counts support this clonotype. This chain uses TRBV4-1 with TRBJ1-5; 7 nucleotides align to TRBD1. The CDR3 covers 14 residues. With 3 bases clipped from V and 7 bases from J, the junction kept 6 bases outside the gene matches. Per germline, CDR1 MGHRA and CDR2 YSYEKL. The CDR3 here is CASSQGQIGQPQHF. CDR3 in DNA: TGCGCCAGCAGCCAGGGACAGATAGGACAGCCCCAGCATTTT.

In this sample, this clonotype turned up many times. The chain uses TRBV12-3 or TRBV12-4 and TRBJ1-1; 10 bases match TRBD1. The CDR3 is 14 residues long. With V trimmed by 7 bases and J by 7 bases, 9 bases remained unmatched. DNA of the CDR3: TGTGCCAGCACCTTGGGGGACAGGGGCGGTGAAGCTTTCTTT. Protein product: CASTLGDRGGEAFF.

A remark on this clonotype: A much larger clone differs from this one at a single base, so this may be a read error. This chain uses TRBV7-8 with TRBJ2-7, with 14 bases fitting TRBD2. The CDR3 covers 16 residues. Germline values: CDR1 SGHVS, CDR2 FQNEAQ. CDR3 sequence: CASSSQGTSGSMEHYF. DNA for the CDR3: TGTGCCAGCAGCTCGCAAGGGACTAGCGGGAGCATGGAGCATTACTTC.

Worth noting for this clonotype: The junction does not match germline at one end; this may be a read error. The J gene is TRBJ2-5, the V gene TRBV4-1; D not certain. The CDR3 covers 13 residues. From germline, CDR1 is MGHRA and CDR2 YSYEKL. The CDR3: CASSQWREETQYF. The CDR3 bases are TGCGCCAGTAGCCAGTGGAGAGAGGAGACCCAGTACTTC.

Comments on this clonotype: The junction departs from the called germline gene at one end, perhaps through a read error. The genes are TRBV29-1 and TRBJ1-1; possible D gene TRBD1, 5 bases. There are 10 residues in the CDR3. Germline assignment: CDR1 SQVTM and CDR2 ANQGSEA. CDR3 nucleotides: TGCAGCGTTGTGACAGCTGAGGCTTCCTTT. Protein: CSVVTAEASF.

This clonotype was recorded many times. The chain links TRBV6-5 to TRBJ1-4, with TRBD1 as a possible D gene (6 bases). Deletions cut 6 bases from V and 6 bases from J, with 14 bases between. CDR3 length: 14 amino acids. CDR1 is MNHEY and CDR2 is SVGAGI in the germline V gene. In DNA form, the CDR3 reads TGTGCCAGCAGGGACAGCCCCTTGGATGAAAAACTGTTTTTT. Its translation is CASRDSPLDEKLFF.

This clonotype was counted at least ten times. The chain has TRBV6-5 and TRBJ2-1; the D gene is possibly TRBD2 (5 bases). Trimming shortened V by 0 bases and J by 8 bases, and 8 bases separated the two germline ends. Germline-derived CDR1 and CDR2 are MNHEY and SVGAGI. This CDR3 has 13 residues. CDR3: CASSYSHGDEQFF. CDR3 nucleotides: TGTGCCAGCAGTTACTCTCACGGGGATGAGCAGTTCTTC.

This clonotype showed up just a few times. This chain joins TRBV29-1 and TRBJ2-7; 9 bases agree with TRBD2. CDR1 and CDR2 from the germline V gene are SQVTM and ANQGSEA. CDR3 length equals 13 residues. V lost 6 bases, J lost 4 bases, and 7 bases stayed unmatched. CDR3 coding DNA: TGCAGCGTGGCGGCGGGAGGGGAATACGAGCAGTACTTC. Translation: CSVAAGGEYEQYF.

A few counts support this clonotype. A read error may be the cause here, since a much bigger clone is one base away. The rearrangement links TRBV6-1 to TRBJ2-1; no reliable D call. The germline CDR1 and CDR2 sequences are MNHNS and SASEGT. Trimming pared 2 bases from V and 11 bases from J, leaving 16 bases between. The CDR3 loop spans 14 amino acids. CDR3 amino acids: CASSESWMLRKQFF. For the CDR3, the DNA is TGTGCCAGCAGTGAAAGTTGGATGCTGAGAAAGCAGTTCTTC.

This clonotype occurred a few times. This rearrangement joins TRBV6-1 to TRBJ2-2; the D is unclear. CDR1 is MNHNS, CDR2 SASEGT, per germline. CDR3 size: 13 residues. The germline V and J ends were trimmed by 0 bases and 7 bases, with 6 bases remaining between them. Here the CDR3 reads CASSEAPRGELFF. CDR3 coding DNA: TGTGCCAGCAGTGAAGCGCCCCGCGGGGAGCTGTTTTTT.

Notes on this clonotype: A much larger clone differs from this one at a single base, so this may be a read error. The genes are TRBV6-1 and TRBJ2-6, with no clear D. The CDR3 has 15 amino acids. Germline loops: CDR1 MNHNS, CDR2 SASEGT. V dropped 1 base and J dropped 2 bases, with 6 bases sitting between them. CDR3 sequence (DNA): TGTGCCAGCAGTGAAGGGGTCGCTGGGGCCAACGTCCTGACTTTC. Translated, it gives CASSEGVAGANVLTF.

Comment on this clonotype: It is likely a read error, because the conserved phenylalanine at the end of the CDR3 is missing. It is unclear where the CDR3 begins or ends on the DNA, so no DNA is shown, and the CDR3 is as TCRdb lists it. The CDR3 region is CAWSPRVFGGAKEYL. The chain couples TRBV30 to TRBJ2-7; the tabulated D call, TRBD1, remains unverified against the DNA. Including both end residues, the CDR3 is 15 amino acids long. CDR1 and CDR2 (germline): GTSNPN, SVGIG (reference sequence).

The gene calls are TRBV20-1 and TRBJ2-1, with TRBD2 matching 7 bases. This CDR3 is built from 16 residues. V trimming: 3 bases; J trimming: 0 bases; junction bases outside the gene matches: 8. Germline V gene data show CDR1 as DFQATT and CDR2 as SNEGSKA (reference sequence). CDR3 region: CSASGLAAISYNEQFF. CDR3 bases: TGCAGTGCTAGTGGGCTAGCGGCAATCTCCTACAATGAGCAGTTCTTC.

This clonotype was seen more than once but under ten times. This chain uses TRBV28 with TRBJ2-5; TRBD1 is a possible D gene (5 bases). Germline V gives CDR1 MDHEN, CDR2 SYDVKM. The V end was cut by 6 bases, the J end by 7 bases, with 9 bases between. This CDR3 spans 11 amino acids. The CDR3 is CASSPTGTQYF. CDR3 coding DNA: TGTGCCAGCAGCCCCACAGGGACCCAGTACTTC.